Detailed here is one TCR beta chain. As yet, its antigen is unknown. Libraries were prepared by immunoSEQ multiplex PCR; TCRdb keeps only in-frame clonotypes and omits some of them. This sample yields about 43,000 clones, of which roughly four fifths are seen a single time; under 1.5% belongs to the top ten. CDR3 size: 17 residues. V gave up 6 bases and J gave up 0 bases, with 15 bases separating them. CDR1 SNHLY and CDR2 FYNNEI come from the germline V gene. CD4 enrichment then naive enrichment separated naive from memory CD4+ cells. This record belongs to a study of CD4 T cells in relation to SARS-CoV-2 and coronaviruses. Study context: Shared crossreactive spike epitopes were mapped to their HLA restriction.

Study-wide results and caveats: Monoreactive clones expanded significantly more to SARS-CoV-2 than crossreactive clones did. About 65% of donors had memory CD4+ clonotypes crossrecognizing SARS-CoV-2 and common cold coronavirus spike.

The chain has TRBV2 and TRBJ2-6, with D perhaps TRBD1 or TRBD2 (6 bases each). What was sequenced was naive CD4+ T cells from PBMCs, cultured in vitro. Subset defined: naive CD4+ T cells isolated by negative enrichment. This TCR was recovered from an adult with COVID-19. The CDR3: CASRYGGSHSGANVLTF. CDR3 in DNA: TGTGCCAGCAGGTACGGGGGCTCTCACTCTGGGGCCAACGTCCTGACTTTC.